A selection of T cell receptor beta chains follows, all from one sample in a study of early T cells in non-severe SARS-CoV-2 infection. TCRdb re-derived calls from the 5' RACE reads in MiXCR, one entry per CDR3 protein. The data show 50,000 to 85,000 distinct CDR3 sequences, approximately 8.3% seen once. Sequencing was done on a sample of whole blood. Receptors originate from an adult who was a healthcare worker with PCR-confirmed SARS-CoV-2 infection or an uninfected control (not recorded which). The CDR3 runs from the conserved cysteine through the conserved F or W. Fields, in order: V gene, J gene, clone size, D gene, CDR3 protein, CDR3 DNA. The D gene is left open where the match is weak. A clone size is listed for some rows: how often the clone was seen (once, few, many), or a class if it is expanded.

v_gene: TRBV5-5; j_gene: TRBJ2-7; abundance: few; d_gene: TRBD2; CDR3aa: CASSFKRGPTYEQYF; CDR3nt: TGTGCCAGCAGCTTCAAGCGGGGGCCAACCTACGAGCAGTACTTC
v_gene: TRBV7-9; j_gene: TRBJ1-1; abundance: many; d_gene: .; CDR3aa: CASSPGTAEAFF; CDR3nt: TGTGCCAGCAGTCCCGGTACCGCTGAAGCTTTCTTT
v_gene: TRBV28; j_gene: TRBJ1-1; abundance: few; d_gene: .; CDR3aa: CASREQREAFF; CDR3nt: TGTGCCAGCAGGGAACAGCGTGAAGCTTTCTTT
v_gene: TRBV7-8; j_gene: TRBJ2-3; abundance: many; d_gene: TRBD1; CDR3aa: CASSWDRGSDTQYF; CDR3nt: TGTGCCAGCAGCTGGGACAGGGGATCCGATACGCAGTATTTT
v_gene: TRBV28; j_gene: TRBJ1-2; abundance: .; d_gene: .; CDR3aa: CASSFREGYGYTF; CDR3nt: TGTGCCAGCAGTTTCCGTGAGGGCTATGGCTACACCTTC
v_gene: TRBV29-1; j_gene: TRBJ2-1; abundance: few; d_gene: TRBD2; CDR3aa: CSVDLRTSGYNEQFF; CDR3nt: TGCAGCGTTGATCTCCGGACTAGCGGATACAATGAGCAGTTCTTC
v_gene: TRBV6-1; j_gene: TRBJ2-2; abundance: few; d_gene: .; CDR3aa: CASSTRGNTGELFF; CDR3nt: TGTGCCAGCAGTACCCGGGGGAACACCGGGGAGCTGTTTTTT
v_gene: TRBV7-9; j_gene: TRBJ2-4; abundance: .; d_gene: .; CDR3aa: CASSSLHLAKNIQYF; CDR3nt: TGTGCCAGCAGCTCCCTCCATCTAGCCAAAAACATTCAGTACTTC
v_gene: TRBV5-5; j_gene: TRBJ1-1; abundance: .; d_gene: .; CDR3aa: CASSLKPENTEAFF; CDR3nt: TGTGCCAGCAGCTTGAAGCCCGAGAACACTGAAGCTTTCTTT
v_gene: TRBV6-5; j_gene: TRBJ2-7; abundance: .; d_gene: .; CDR3aa: CASSYRLDAIQQYF; CDR3nt: TGTGCCAGCAGTTACCGCCTAGACGCGATTCAGCAGTACTTC
v_gene: TRBV20-1; j_gene: TRBJ2-3; abundance: few; d_gene: .; CDR3aa: CSARDSQTTDTQYF; CDR3nt: TGCAGTGCTAGAGATTCGCAGACCACAGATACGCAGTATTTT
v_gene: TRBV7-2; j_gene: TRBJ1-2; abundance: few; d_gene: .; CDR3aa: CASSPMRATGGYGYTF; CDR3nt: TGTGCCAGCAGCCCCATGAGGGCAACGGGGGGCTATGGCTACACCTTC
v_gene: TRBV29-1; j_gene: TRBJ2-4; abundance: .; d_gene: .; CDR3aa: CSVGGGTKNIQYF; CDR3nt: TGCAGCGTGGGAGGGGGAACCAAAAACATTCAGTACTTC
v_gene: TRBV13; j_gene: TRBJ2-1; abundance: .; d_gene: .; CDR3aa: CASSPRRGGNNEQFF; CDR3nt: TGTGCCAGCAGCCCCAGGAGGGGCGGGAACAATGAGCAGTTCTTC
v_gene: TRBV7-8; j_gene: TRBJ2-5; abundance: few; d_gene: .; CDR3aa: CASSRLQRQETQYF; CDR3nt: TGTGCCAGCAGCCGCCTGCAGCGTCAAGAGACCCAGTACTTC
v_gene: TRBV20-1; j_gene: TRBJ2-1; abundance: .; d_gene: TRBD2; CDR3aa: CSATFIAGGFQIYNEQFF; CDR3nt: TGCAGTGCTACCTTCATAGCGGGAGGTTTTCAAATCTACAATGAGCAGTTCTTC
v_gene: TRBV21-1; j_gene: TRBJ2-7; abundance: few; d_gene: .; CDR3aa: CASSKVPIHEQYF; CDR3nt: TGTGCCAGCAGCAAAGTACCAATCCACGAGCAGTACTTC
v_gene: TRBV4-3; j_gene: TRBJ2-3; abundance: many; d_gene: .; CDR3aa: CASSVQEDTQYF; CDR3nt: TGCGCCAGCAGCGTTCAGGAAGATACGCAGTATTTT
v_gene: TRBV5-5; j_gene: TRBJ2-1; abundance: few; d_gene: TRBD2; CDR3aa: CASSLGLAGVYNEQFF; CDR3nt: TGTGCCAGCAGCTTGGGACTAGCGGGAGTCTACAATGAGCAGTTCTTC
v_gene: TRBV19; j_gene: TRBJ2-7; abundance: .; d_gene: .; CDR3aa: CASSGSPGYEQYF; CDR3nt: TGTGCCAGTAGTGGCTCACCGGGATACGAGCAGTACTTC
v_gene: TRBV6-2/TRBV6-3; j_gene: TRBJ2-7; abundance: many; d_gene: TRBD2; CDR3aa: CASSYEREYEQYF; CDR3nt: TGTGCCAGCAGTTACGAGCGGGAATACGAGCAGTACTTC
v_gene: TRBV6-2/TRBV6-3; j_gene: TRBJ2-4; abundance: .; d_gene: .; CDR3aa: CASNPGQSNIQYF; CDR3nt: TGTGCCAGCAACCCCGGACAATCAAACATTCAGTACTTC
v_gene: TRBV7-9; j_gene: TRBJ2-7; abundance: .; d_gene: TRBD2; CDR3aa: CASSPWTSGHTYEQYF; CDR3nt: TGTGCCAGCAGCCCGTGGACTAGCGGTCATACCTACGAGCAGTACTTC
v_gene: TRBV15; j_gene: TRBJ2-7; abundance: few; d_gene: TRBD1; CDR3aa: CATSGSTTGVGRNEQYF; CDR3nt: TGTGCCACCAGCGGAAGCACTACAGGGGTTGGTAGAAACGAGCAGTACTTC
v_gene: TRBV7-2; j_gene: TRBJ2-3; abundance: .; d_gene: TRBD2; CDR3aa: CASRTSGSTDTQYF; CDR3nt: TGTGCCAGCCGGACTAGCGGGAGCACAGATACGCAGTATTTT
v_gene: TRBV18; j_gene: TRBJ1-5; abundance: .; d_gene: .; CDR3aa: CASSPLAGNPQPQHF; CDR3nt: TGTGCCAGCTCACCACTCGCGGGCAACCCTCAGCCCCAGCATTTT
v_gene: TRBV28; j_gene: TRBJ2-5; abundance: few; d_gene: .; CDR3aa: CASSLSPAQETQYF; CDR3nt: TGTGCCAGCAGTTTATCTCCAGCACAAGAGACCCAGTACTTC
v_gene: TRBV28; j_gene: TRBJ2-7; abundance: many; d_gene: TRBD2; CDR3aa: CASGTSQTYEQYF; CDR3nt: TGTGCCTCCGGGACTAGCCAGACCTACGAGCAGTACTTC
v_gene: TRBV2; j_gene: TRBJ1-2; abundance: few; d_gene: .; CDR3aa: CASKRGSHYGYTF; CDR3nt: TGTGCCAGCAAAAGGGGCAGTCACTATGGCTACACCTTC
v_gene: TRBV4-1; j_gene: TRBJ2-3; abundance: .; d_gene: .; CDR3aa: CASSQAIERAITDTQYF; CDR3nt: TGCGCCAGCAGCCAAGCGATTGAGCGGGCGATCACAGATACGCAGTATTTT
v_gene: TRBV6-1; j_gene: TRBJ2-1; abundance: few; d_gene: TRBD2; CDR3aa: CASRGVAGDNEQFF; CDR3nt: TGTGCCAGCAGGGGGGTAGCGGGAGACAATGAGCAGTTCTTC
v_gene: TRBV2; j_gene: TRBJ2-5; abundance: .; d_gene: TRBD1; CDR3aa: CASSPGQVSQYF; CDR3nt: TGTGCCAGCAGCCCGGGACAGGTATCCCAGTACTTC
v_gene: TRBV4-3; j_gene: TRBJ1-2; abundance: many; d_gene: TRBD1; CDR3aa: CASSQGTAPNYGYTF; CDR3nt: TGCGCCAGCAGCCAGGGGACAGCCCCGAACTATGGCTACACCTTC
v_gene: TRBV7-2; j_gene: TRBJ1-1; abundance: few; d_gene: .; CDR3aa: CASSPQWYTEAFF; CDR3nt: TGTGCCAGCAGCCCACAGTGGTACACTGAAGCTTTCTTT
v_gene: TRBV6-1; j_gene: TRBJ1-2; abundance: .; d_gene: .; CDR3aa: CASSEGAGHYGYTF; CDR3nt: TGTGCCAGCAGTGAAGGGGCCGGCCACTATGGCTACACCTTC
v_gene: TRBV20-1; j_gene: TRBJ2-7; abundance: .; d_gene: TRBD1; CDR3aa: CSGWTGGYEQYF; CDR3nt: TGCAGTGGGTGGACAGGGGGCTACGAGCAGTACTTC
v_gene: TRBV10-3; j_gene: TRBJ2-7; abundance: few; d_gene: .; CDR3aa: CANARDNYEQYF; CDR3nt: TGTGCCAACGCGAGGGACAATTACGAGCAGTACTTC
v_gene: TRBV14; j_gene: TRBJ1-1; abundance: few; d_gene: TRBD1; CDR3aa: CASSLRTGNTEAFF; CDR3nt: TGTGCCAGCAGCCTTCGGACAGGTAACACTGAAGCTTTCTTT
v_gene: TRBV5-1; j_gene: TRBJ1-2; abundance: few; d_gene: .; CDR3aa: CASRRTAPGGYTF; CDR3nt: TGCGCCAGCAGGCGGACAGCTCCAGGGGGCTACACCTTC
v_gene: TRBV29-1; j_gene: TRBJ2-7; abundance: .; d_gene: .; CDR3aa: CSVERDSYEQYF; CDR3nt: TGCAGCGTTGAACGAGATTCCTACGAGCAGTACTTC
v_gene: TRBV3-1; j_gene: TRBJ2-7; abundance: few; d_gene: .; CDR3aa: CASSQGRWGEQYF; CDR3nt: TGTGCCAGCAGCCAAGGCCGGTGGGGGGAGCAGTACTTC
v_gene: TRBV14; j_gene: TRBJ1-2; abundance: .; d_gene: .; CDR3aa: CASSPRINYGYTF; CDR3nt: TGTGCCAGCAGCCCCCGGATAAACTATGGCTACACCTTC
v_gene: TRBV11-3; j_gene: TRBJ2-1; abundance: many; d_gene: .; CDR3aa: CASSKGFYNEQFF; CDR3nt: TGTGCCAGCAGCAAAGGCTTCTACAATGAGCAGTTCTTC
v_gene: TRBV10-3; j_gene: TRBJ2-3; abundance: many; d_gene: TRBD1; CDR3aa: CAISTGTGVTEQYF; CDR3nt: TGTGCCATCAGCACCGGGACAGGGGTCACGGAGCAGTATTTT
v_gene: TRBV27; j_gene: TRBJ1-5; abundance: many; d_gene: TRBD1; CDR3aa: CASRSQGAAQPQHF; CDR3nt: TGTGCCAGCAGATCACAGGGGGCAGCTCAGCCCCAGCATTTT
v_gene: TRBV6-2/TRBV6-3; j_gene: TRBJ2-7; abundance: many; d_gene: TRBD2; CDR3aa: CASKRLAGVYEQYF; CDR3nt: TGTGCCAGCAAAAGACTAGCGGGAGTCTACGAGCAGTACTTC
v_gene: TRBV7-2; j_gene: TRBJ2-5; abundance: few; d_gene: .; CDR3aa: CASSPQRGAGETQYF; CDR3nt: TGTGCCAGCAGCCCCCAGAGGGGGGCCGGAGAGACCCAGTACTTC
v_gene: TRBV12-3/TRBV12-4; j_gene: TRBJ2-1; abundance: many; d_gene: .; CDR3aa: CASSSDKASYNEQFF; CDR3nt: TGTGCCAGCAGTTCGGACAAGGCCTCCTACAATGAGCAGTTCTTC
v_gene: TRBV5-1; j_gene: TRBJ2-1; abundance: few; d_gene: TRBD1; CDR3aa: CASSLKAGQGDEQFF; CDR3nt: TGCGCCAGCAGCTTGAAGGCTGGACAGGGGGATGAGCAGTTCTTC
v_gene: TRBV29-1; j_gene: TRBJ2-2; abundance: .; d_gene: TRBD2; CDR3aa: CSFRGLANTGELFF; CDR3nt: TGCAGCTTCCGAGGACTAGCCAACACCGGGGAGCTGTTTTTT
v_gene: TRBV5-6; j_gene: TRBJ2-1; abundance: .; d_gene: .; CDR3aa: CASSPWGRIDEQFF; CDR3nt: TGTGCCAGCAGCCCCTGGGGCAGGATCGATGAGCAGTTCTTC
v_gene: TRBV7-9; j_gene: TRBJ2-3; abundance: many; d_gene: TRBD2; CDR3aa: CASSSALAGATDTQYF; CDR3nt: TGTGCCAGCAGCTCCGCCCTGGCGGGAGCCACAGATACGCAGTATTTT
v_gene: TRBV7-2; j_gene: TRBJ1-4; abundance: .; d_gene: TRBD1; CDR3aa: CASSPSRTGLNEKLFF; CDR3nt: TGTGCCAGCAGCCCAAGCCGGACAGGACTAAATGAAAAACTGTTTTTT
v_gene: TRBV29-1; j_gene: TRBJ2-5; abundance: many; d_gene: TRBD1; CDR3aa: CSVEESGGETQYF; CDR3nt: TGCAGCGTTGAAGAGTCAGGGGGCGAGACCCAGTACTTC
v_gene: TRBV4-1; j_gene: TRBJ1-4; abundance: many; d_gene: .; CDR3aa: CASSHQHFAATNEKLFF; CDR3nt: TGCGCCAGCAGCCATCAACACTTTGCTGCAACTAATGAAAAACTGTTTTTT
v_gene: TRBV6-5; j_gene: TRBJ2-2; abundance: few; d_gene: .; CDR3aa: CASSPHTAPTGELFF; CDR3nt: TGTGCCAGTTCCCCCCACACAGCCCCAACCGGGGAGCTGTTTTTT
v_gene: TRBV24-1; j_gene: TRBJ1-1; abundance: .; d_gene: .; CDR3aa: CATSDAGGAEAFF; CDR3nt: TGTGCCACCAGTGATGCGGGGGGGGCTGAAGCTTTCTTT
v_gene: TRBV20-1; j_gene: TRBJ2-2; abundance: many; d_gene: TRBD2; CDR3aa: CSARDRVRGSDGELFF; CDR3nt: TGCAGTGCTAGAGATAGGGTGCGCGGGAGTGACGGGGAGCTGTTTTTT
v_gene: TRBV7-3; j_gene: TRBJ2-5; abundance: many; d_gene: .; CDR3aa: CASRPGLTSVETQYF; CDR3nt: TGTGCCAGCAGGCCCGGACTGACAAGCGTAGAGACCCAGTACTTC
v_gene: TRBV7-9; j_gene: TRBJ2-3; abundance: .; d_gene: .; CDR3aa: CASSGPGPPLFTDTQYF; CDR3nt: TGTGCCAGCAGCGGACCCGGTCCACCCCTCTTCACAGATACGCAGTATTTT